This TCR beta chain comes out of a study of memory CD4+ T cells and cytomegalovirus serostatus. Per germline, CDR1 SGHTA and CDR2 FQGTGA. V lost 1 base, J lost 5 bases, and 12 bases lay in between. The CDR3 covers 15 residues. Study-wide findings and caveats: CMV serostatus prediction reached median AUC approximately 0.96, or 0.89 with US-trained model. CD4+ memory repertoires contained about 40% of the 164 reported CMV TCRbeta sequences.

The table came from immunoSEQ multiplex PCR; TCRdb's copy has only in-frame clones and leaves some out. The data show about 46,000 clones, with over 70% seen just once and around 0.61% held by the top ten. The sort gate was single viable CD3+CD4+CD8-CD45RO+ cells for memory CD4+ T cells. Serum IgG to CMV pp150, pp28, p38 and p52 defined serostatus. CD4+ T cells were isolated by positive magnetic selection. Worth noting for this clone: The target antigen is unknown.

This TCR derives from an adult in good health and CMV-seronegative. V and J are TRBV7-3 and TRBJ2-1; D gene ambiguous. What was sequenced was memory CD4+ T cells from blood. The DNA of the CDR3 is TGTGCCAGCAGCTTAAGCCCAGGATCAGACAATGAGCAGTTCTTC. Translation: CASSLSPGSDNEQFF.